These 26 T cell receptor beta chains were all obtained from the same sample, sequenced in a study of shared clonotypes between healthy human individuals. Profiling relied on immunoSEQ multiplex PCR, and the TCRdb table lists in-frame clones only, not all of them. The data show hundreds of thousands of clones, roughly 72% seen once. Sequencing was carried out using memory CD4+ T cells sorted from blood. Subset of the sample: CD45RA-negative fraction. These TCRs come from a woman under 40 in good health.

This sequence joins TRBV6-6 and TRBJ1-1, with D possibly matching TRBD1 (6 bases). Per germline, CDR1 MNHNY and CDR2 SVGAGI (reference sequence). This CDR3 region has 15 residues. V lost 0 bases, J lost 0 bases, and 8 bases lay in between. DNA of the CDR3: TGTGCCAGCAGTTACTCGAGGGGGATGAACACTGAAGCTTTCTTT. This translates into CASSYSRGMNTEAFF.

The chain combines TRBV29-1 with TRBJ1-2; perhaps TRBD1 as D (6 bases). Germline V gene data show CDR1 as SQVTM and CDR2 as ANQGSEA. Trimming took off 5 bases at V and 2 bases at J, with 15 bases between the two ends. The CDR3 sequence is 14 residues long. The CDR3 spells CSVQVGGQNYGYTF. CDR3 DNA: TGCAGCGTTCAAGTCGGAGGACAGAACTATGGCTACACCTTC.

Written as DNA, the CDR3 is TGTGCCAGCAGCCAAGGGGACAGCAACAATCAGCCCCAGCATTTT. The encoded protein is CASSQGDSNNQPQHF. The V call is TRBV4-2, the J call TRBJ1-5; TRBD1 matches 7 bases. With V trimmed by 1 base and J by 3 bases, 3 bases remained unmatched. Germline V gene data show CDR1 as LGHNA and CDR2 as YNFKEQ. CDR3 length: 15 amino acids.

The chain joins TRBV18 to TRBJ1-2; TRBD1 agrees at 9 bases. Germline V CDR1 and CDR2: KGHSH, LQKENI. Germline trimming cut 3 bases from V and 4 bases from J; bases unmatched to any gene: 0. The CDR3 is made up of 13 amino acids. CDR3 in amino acids: CASSPGQGYGYTF. The CDR3 DNA sequence: TGTGCCAGCTCACCGGGACAGGGCTATGGCTACACCTTC.

The table lists this clone with a few counts. The rearrangement uses TRBV28 and TRBJ1-4, with 8 positions matching TRBD1. The CDR3 covers 15 residues. The J segment lost 8 bases and the V segment lost 6 bases, leaving 11 bases of the junction unmatched. Germline values: CDR1 MDHEN, CDR2 SYDVKM. In DNA form, the CDR3 reads TGTGCCAGCAGCGAACCGGACAGGGTGGGCGAAAAACTGTTTTTT. Translation: CASSEPDRVGEKLFF.

As to this clone: The junction departs from the called germline gene at one end, perhaps through a read error. This chain uses TRBV28 with TRBJ2-4, with D perhaps matching TRBD1 or TRBD2 (5 bases each). Germline V gene data show CDR1 as MDHEN and CDR2 as SYDVKM. The CDR3 has 16 residues. The CDR3 protein is CASSSRGWGTMGVHYF. The CDR3 nucleotides are TGTGCCAGCAGTTCCCGAGGGTGGGGCACAATGGGGGTTCATTACTTC.

V is TRBV11-2 and J is TRBJ2-7, with TRBD1 as a possible D gene (5 bases). V lost 5 bases to trimming and J lost 7 bases, with 15 bases between them. The CDR3 has 13 amino acids. Germline V gene sequence: CDR1 SGHAT, CDR2 FQNNGV. The CDR3 DNA follows: TGTGCCAGCAGCGTTATGGAGACAGTGGAGCAGTACTTC. This sequence encodes CASSVMETVEQYF.

This clone was recorded once. This rearrangement joins TRBV4-1 to TRBJ2-5; D is undetermined. The V gene's germline CDR1 is MGHRA and CDR2 YSYEKL. The CDR3 totals 13 residues. The V gene lost 2 bases and the J gene lost 4 bases, with 8 bases spanning the gap. Here the CDR3 DNA reads TGCGCCAGCAGCCAATTTCTGGGAGAGACCCAGTACTTC. Protein sequence: CASSQFLGETQYF.

This clone turned up a few times. The chain combines TRBV18 with TRBJ2-6; D unresolved. Trimming took 4 bases from V and 0 from J, leaving 10 bases between them. The CDR3 spans 16 residues. The germline V gene has CDR1 KGHSH and CDR2 LQKENI. CDR3: CASSREQSSGANVLTF. CDR3 sequence (DNA): TGTGCCAGCTCACGTGAGCAAAGCTCTGGGGCCAACGTCCTGACTTTC. The variable domain in full, with the rest retrieved from reference TRBV18 and TRBJ2-6, is NAGVMQNPRHLVRRRGQEARLRCSPMKGHSHVYWYRQLPEEGLKFMVYLQKENIIDESGMPKERFSAEFPKEGPSILRIQQVVRGDSAAYFCASSREQSSGANVLTFGAGSRLTVL.

This clone was observed a few times. The chain carries TRBV6-5 and TRBJ2-7, with 13 positions matching TRBD2. Germline V CDR1 and CDR2: MNHEY, SVGAGI. After removal of 7 bases from V and 7 bases from J, the junction contained 7 bases not matched to a gene. This CDR3 is built from 14 residues. The CDR3 bases are TGTGCCAGCAAAGCGGGACTAGCGGGACGAGAGCAGTACTTC. It yields the protein CASKAGLAGREQYF.

The chain recombines TRBV6-1 with TRBJ2-7, with 8 bases lining up with TRBD1. Germline CDR1 is MNHNS and CDR2 is SASEGT. The ends lost 6 bases at V and 2 bases at J; junction bases unmatched: 3. CDR3 length: 13 residues. The CDR3 region has the DNA TGTGCCAGCAGAAAACAGGGGGCCTACGAGCAGTACTTC. Amino acids: CASRKQGAYEQYF.

The CDR3 region is CASSDGTGGSYGYTF. CDR3 sequence (DNA): TGTGCCAGCAGTGACGGGACAGGGGGCTCCTATGGCTACACCTTC. V and J are TRBV2 and TRBJ1-2; TRBD1 matches at 12 bases. The CDR3 contains 15 residues. Per germline, CDR1 SNHLY and CDR2 FYNNEI. J was trimmed by 4 bases and V by 3 bases; bases with no gene match: 3.

Worth noting for this clone: The same CDR3 is also encoded by other DNA sequences in this sample. J is TRBJ2-3 and V is TRBV5-6; D is ambiguous. The CDR3 loop spans 15 amino acids. Trimming took off 0 bases at V and 0 bases at J, with 8 bases between the two ends. Germline CDR1 and CDR2: SGHDT and YYEEEE. The CDR3 protein is CASSLGPASTDTQYF. CDR3 nucleotide sequence: TGTGCCAGCAGCTTGGGGCCAGCTAGCACAGATACGCAGTATTTT.

Here the CDR3 DNA reads TGTGCCAGCAGTCGAACAGGGTTGAGGGACGAGCAGTACTTC. Protein sequence: CASSRTGLRDEQYF. The chain joins TRBV28 to TRBJ2-7; D may be TRBD1 (6 bases). In germline, CDR1 is MDHEN, CDR2 SYDVKM. V lost 5 bases to trimming and J lost 5 bases, with 16 bases between them. This CDR3 has 14 amino acids.

The V and J genes are TRBV5-6 and TRBJ2-7; D gene unclear. Germline V CDR1 and CDR2: SGHDT, YYEEEE. Trimming removed 0 bases at V and 0 bases at J, with 7 bases between. The CDR3 runs to 14 residues. DNA for the CDR3: TGTGCCAGCAGCTTGGACTGGTACTCCTACGAGCAGTACTTC. As protein: CASSLDWYSYEQYF.

The CDR3 nucleotides read TGTGCCAGCAGTATCCCGACACAGATCACCGGGGAGCTGTTTTTT. Its translation is CASSIPTQITGELFF. V gene TRBV2 combines with J gene TRBJ2-2; D is uncertain. CDR3 length equals 15 residues. In germline, CDR1 is SNHLY, CDR2 FYNNEI. Trimming took off 5 bases at V and 4 bases at J, with 14 bases between the two ends.

In this sample, this clone turned up a few times. Different DNA sequences within this sample yield the same CDR3. The V and J genes are TRBV5-6 and TRBJ2-5; D gene unclear. From germline, CDR1 is SGHDT and CDR2 YYEEEE. The germline V and J ends were trimmed by 0 bases and 1 base, with 4 bases remaining between them. The CDR3 is 13 amino acids. The CDR3 region has the DNA TGTGCCAGCAGCTTGGGGGTCCAAGAGACCCAGTACTTC. Translated: CASSLGVQETQYF. Full variable domain (remainder filled in from reference TRBV5-6 and TRBJ2-5): DAGVTQSPTHLIKTRGQQVTLRCSPKSGHDTVSWYQQALGQGPQFIFQYYEEEERQRGNFPDRFSGHQFPNYSSELNVNALLLGDSALYLCASSLGVQETQYFGPGTRLLVL.

This clone has ten or more counts. This rearrangement joins TRBV5-1 to TRBJ2-7; the D gene is possibly TRBD2 (6 bases). V dropped 7 bases and J dropped 3 bases, with 14 bases sitting between them. Looked up from germline, CDR1 is SGHRS and CDR2 is YFSETQ. This CDR3 contains 13 residues. The CDR3 spells CASCSGDCYEQYF. Here the CDR3 DNA reads TGCGCCAGCTGTTCCGGGGACTGCTACGAGCAGTACTTC.

This clone occurred a few times. The V call is TRBV30, the J call TRBJ2-5, with 9 bases identical to TRBD2. Losses at the gene ends were 1 base for V and 2 bases for J; bases not matched to a gene: 5. This CDR3 comprises 15 residues. Germline CDR1 GTSNPN, CDR2 SVGIG (reference sequence). For the CDR3, the DNA is TGTGCCTGGAGTGGAGGGACTAGCTCACAAGAGACCCAGTACTTC. The encoded protein is CAWSGGTSSQETQYF.

The CDR3 loop is CASSRATSGALNTGELFF. CDR3 DNA sequence: TGCGCCAGCAGCCGAGCGACTAGCGGGGCTTTGAACACCGGGGAGCTGTTTTTT. The chain has TRBV4-1 and TRBJ2-2; 11 bases line up with TRBD2. J was trimmed by 1 base and V by 4 bases; bases with no gene match: 8. Germline V CDR1 and CDR2: MGHRA, YSYEKL. This CDR3 contains 18 residues.

The chain uses TRBV4-1 and TRBJ2-1; 16 nucleotides match TRBD2. The length of the CDR3 is 16 residues. Germline V gene lookup returns CDR1 MGHRA and CDR2 YSYEKL. Trimming cost V 0 bases and J 15 bases; bases outside gene matches: 8. The CDR3 loop is CASSQDSGTSGRGLFF. The CDR3 DNA follows: TGCGCCAGCAGCCAAGACTCCGGGACTAGCGGGAGGGGGTTGTTCTTC.

Notes on this clone: The sample has other DNA sequences that encode this CDR3 too. The chain recombines TRBV5-1 with TRBJ2-1; the match to TRBD2 covers 12 bases. There are 15 residues in the CDR3. CDR1 SGHRS and CDR2 YFSETQ come from the germline V gene. The V gene end was trimmed by 3 bases and the J gene end by 7 bases; junction bases not matched to a gene: 5. This CDR3 reads CASSSGLAGSNEQFF. CDR3 in DNA: TGCGCCAGCAGCTCCGGACTAGCGGGATCGAATGAGCAGTTCTTC.

The rearrangement links TRBV28 to TRBJ2-5, with D perhaps matching TRBD1 (5 bases). CDR1 MDHEN and CDR2 SYDVKM come from the germline V gene. The CDR3 is 13 residues long. V was pared by 6 bases and J by 5 bases, with 13 bases between. The CDR3 DNA is TGTGCCAGCAGGACGACAGTTCGGGAGACCCAGTACTTC. Its protein is CASRTTVRETQYF.

The chain couples TRBV10-3 to TRBJ2-7; possible D gene TRBD1, 6 bases. CDR3 size: 13 residues. Trimming took off 6 bases at V and 1 base at J, with 10 bases between the two ends. The germline CDR1 and CDR2 sequences are ENHRY and SYGVKD. The CDR3 loop is CAISSGQSYEQYF. The CDR3 DNA reads TGTGCCATCAGCTCGGGACAATCCTACGAGCAGTACTTC.

Worth noting for this clone: Given a much more abundant clone one base away, this may be a read error. Other DNA sequences from this sample encode an identical CDR3 as well. This chain joins TRBV27 and TRBJ1-5, with a possible D match to TRBD1 (6 bases). V shed 5 bases and J shed 5 bases, with 13 bases lying between them. This CDR3 comprises 14 residues. The germline CDR1 and CDR2 sequences are MNHEY and SMNVEV (reference sequence). DNA of the CDR3: TGTGCCAGCAGTCGGGGGGCCGGGGATCAGCCCCAGCATTTT. It specifies CASSRGAGDQPQHF.

This chain joins TRBV27 and TRBJ2-7; D uncertain. V was trimmed by 3 bases and J by 7 bases, leaving 13 bases between them. The CDR3 loop spans 13 amino acids. Germline CDR1 and CDR2: MNHEY and SMNVEV (reference sequence). The CDR3 region is CASSFLQYREQYF. CDR3 coding DNA: TGTGCCAGCAGTTTCTTACAATACCGGGAGCAGTACTTC.